The following is a TCR beta chain sequence with its context. At least ten counts were recorded for this clonotype. Which antigen it targets is not known. No much larger clone exists at a distance of one base, and base qualities are not known. TCR beta CDR3 regions were amplified from RNA transcripts. The TCR CDR3 was subjected to a first round of RT-PCR using the HTBI primer set and the Qiagen OneStep RT-PCR kit. Libraries were constructed in a second round of multiplex PCR, after which size selection and purification were performed. Sequencing of the libraries was done on an Illumina HiSeq2000 using paired-end 100 bp reads. Concerning the study's data processing: SOAPnuke was used to process the raw data, with reads discarded if the reads contained adapters or uncalled bases, had a mean Phred below 15, or lacked an exact constant-primer or identifier match. COPE v1.2.5 was used to merge the high-quality paired reads, and each unique nucleotide sequence was defined as a clonotype. MiTCR v1.1 was used to align the clonotypes against IMGT TRBV, TRBD and TRBJ reference segments. Only V-J combinations with frequency above 0.0001, covering 99.2% of repertoires, were analysed. The TCS score was defined as F50 (clonal expansion) divided by E x V (chaos), with BLOSUM62-based TCRdist calculated between CDR3 peptides within each V-J. Welch's t-statistics and random forest reduced approximately 520 V-J features to 13, which were used in a naive Bayes classifier (R e1071). Thyroid-blood repertoire similarity was quantified with the Morisita-Horn index. The public reads were run again by TCRdb, first through fastp at Q25 and then through MiXCR, and only productive beta chains were kept. Each entry merges the rows of one CDR3 protein and shows their most common DNA and genes. TCRdb, not the original authors, processed these V and J calls. This sample is represented by approximately 100,000 distinct CDR3 sequences; 40% of them were singletons. The top ten clonotypes cover 10% of the sample.

The V and J ends are trimmed by 4 bases and 6 bases, leaving 10 bases between them. Taken from the germline V gene (reference sequence), the CDR1 and CDR2 loops are LNHNV and YYDKDF. The CDR3, cysteine through phenylalanine, is 13 amino acids long. CDR3 DNA only is kept here, 39 bases in frame from base 1. The sample originates from a study of T cells in Graves' hyperthyroidism and ophthalmopathy (dated by TCRdb to about 2019). Background for the entire study: TCR V-J signatures able to tell the groups apart were searched for in a discovery cohort of 95 to 100 patients, of whom 43 had Graves' ophthalmopathy and under 65 had stable Graves' hyperthyroidism. After sampling, hyperthyroidism patients received methimazole starting at 30 mg daily, and ophthalmopathy patients received high-dose intravenous methylprednisolone. The 95 to 100 discovery patients were randomly split 7:3 into training and test sets. The paper describes TCR Vbeta CDR3 sequencing of 130 to 150 peripheral blood samples, made up of 43 ophthalmopathy patients, around 78 hyperthyroidism patients and about 17 progressor patients. Prospective prediction of ophthalmopathy was tested in an independent validation cohort of 18 to 20 hyperthyroidism patients and 17 patients who later progressed to ophthalmopathy. In more than 5 Graves' hyperthyroidism patients, the study also compared T-cell repertoires from thyroid tissue with T-cell repertoires from blood.

Stable Graves' hyperthyroidism was defined as the absence of progression to ophthalmopathy over 18 months of follow-up. Hyperthyroidism patients were newly diagnosed, had a disease duration of under 2 months, and were aged 18 to 65 years. Patients with uncontrolled infections, other autoimmune diseases, pregnancy or lactation were excluded. Diagnoses relied on clinical symptoms, serum thyroxine and TRAb, thyroid ultrasound and orbital computed tomography. Trizol reagent was used to extract total RNA, and RNA quality was then checked on an Agilent 2100 Bioanalyzer. The investigation overall reported the following: In validation, progression to ophthalmopathy was predicted by the model with nearly 71% sensitivity and roughly 76% specificity, a median of about 6.8 months before onset. No statistical method was used to set the sample size in advance, and investigators knew the group allocation. Blood samples also contained most of the expanded thyroid clonotypes (frequency above 0.001), which suggests that blood repertoires may reflect thyroid immune responses. A model built on a 13 V-J signature distinguished ophthalmopathy from stable hyperthyroidism, reaching roughly 88% sensitivity and 81.08% specificity in cross-validation and 80%/75% in testing.

The sample was peripheral blood or thyroid tissue (not recorded which). The rearrangement joined TRBV15 to TRBJ1-5; no D gene can be assigned with confidence. The TCR originated in a woman under 40 with Graves' hyperthyroidism. The DNA is as follows: TGTGCCACCAGCAAATTAGGTACTCAGCCCCAGCATTTT. The translation is CATSKLGTQPQHF. The CDR3, completed at both ends by the reference TRBV15 and TRBJ1-5 genes, gives the full variable domain DAMVIQNPRYQVTQFGKPVTLSCSQTLNHNVMYWYQQKSSQAPKLLFHYYDKDFNNEADTPDNFQSRRPNTSFCFLDIRSPGLGDTAMYLCATSKLGTQPQHFGDGTRLSIL.